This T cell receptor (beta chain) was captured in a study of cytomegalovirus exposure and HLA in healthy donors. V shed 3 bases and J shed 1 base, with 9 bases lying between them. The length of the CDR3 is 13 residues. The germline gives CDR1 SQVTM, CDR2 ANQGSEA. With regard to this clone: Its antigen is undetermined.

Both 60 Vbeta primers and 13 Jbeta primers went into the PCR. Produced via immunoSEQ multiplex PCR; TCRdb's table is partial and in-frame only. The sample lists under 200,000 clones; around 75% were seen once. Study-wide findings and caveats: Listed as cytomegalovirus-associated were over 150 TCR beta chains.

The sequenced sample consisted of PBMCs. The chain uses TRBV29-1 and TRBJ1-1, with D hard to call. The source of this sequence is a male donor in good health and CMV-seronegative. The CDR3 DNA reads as TGCAGCGTTGAGGGCCAGGAGAACACTGAAGCTTTCTTT. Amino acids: CSVEGQENTEAFF.